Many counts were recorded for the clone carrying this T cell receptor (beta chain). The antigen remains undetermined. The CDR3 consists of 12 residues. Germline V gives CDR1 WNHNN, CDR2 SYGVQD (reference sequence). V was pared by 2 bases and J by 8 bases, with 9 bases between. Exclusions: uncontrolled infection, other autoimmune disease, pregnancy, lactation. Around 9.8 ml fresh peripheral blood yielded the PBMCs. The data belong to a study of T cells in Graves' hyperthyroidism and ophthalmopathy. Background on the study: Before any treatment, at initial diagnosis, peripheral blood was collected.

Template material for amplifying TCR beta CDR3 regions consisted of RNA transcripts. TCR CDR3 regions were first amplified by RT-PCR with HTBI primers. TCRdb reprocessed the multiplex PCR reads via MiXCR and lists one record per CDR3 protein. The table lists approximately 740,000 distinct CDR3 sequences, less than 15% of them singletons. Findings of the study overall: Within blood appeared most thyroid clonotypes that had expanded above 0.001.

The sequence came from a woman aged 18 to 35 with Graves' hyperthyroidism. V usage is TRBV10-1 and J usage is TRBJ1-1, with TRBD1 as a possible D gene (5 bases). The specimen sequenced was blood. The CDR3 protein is CASSENKGEAFF. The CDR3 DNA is TGCGCCAGCAGTGAGAATAAGGGGGAAGCTTTCTTT.